The rows below give T cell receptor beta chains drawn from one sample of a study of shared clonotypes between healthy human individuals. Only in-frame clones appear in the TCRdb table, and some are missing; sequencing was by immunoSEQ multiplex PCR. The table shows about 2,200,000 clones, with about 93% occurring only once. Sequenced: naive CD8+ T cells from PBMCs. The source of these receptors is a young man in good health. Some clones in this sample may be carry-over from other donors' samples. Both conserved end residues are part of each CDR3. D genes are given only for firm matches. For some rows the clone size is stated as once, few or many, or as a class when expanded; others skip it.

abundance,j_gene,v_gene,d_gene,CDR3aa,CDR3nt
.,TRBJ2-3,TRBV7-8,.,CASSLTARGDTQYF,TGTGCCAGCAGCTTAACAGCCCGGGGGGATACGCAGTATTTT
.,TRBJ2-1,TRBV29-1,.,CSVEWWGPNYNEQFF,TGCAGCGTTGAGTGGTGGGGGCCGAATTACAATGAGCAGTTCTTC
.,TRBJ2-5,TRBV5-6,.,CASSLLMNQETQYF,TGTGCCAGCAGCTTGCTCATGAACCAAGAGACCCAGTACTTC
.,TRBJ2-7,TRBV4-3,TRBD2,CASSQDASGRGTYEQYF,TGCGCCAGCAGCCAAGACGCGAGCGGGAGAGGCACCTACGAGCAGTACTTC
.,TRBJ2-7,TRBV11-2,.,CASSLGNSYEQYF,TGTGCCAGCAGCCTTGGTAACTCCTACGAGCAGTACTTC
.,TRBJ2-3,TRBV7-8,.,CASSLRSVVFGDTQYF,TGTGCCAGCAGCTTAAGGTCGGTGGTCTTCGGAGATACGCAGTATTTT
few,TRBJ1-1,TRBV11-2,.,CASSHEWGPEAFF,TGTGCCAGCAGCCATGAATGGGGCCCTGAAGCTTTCTTT
.,TRBJ1-6,TRBV27,.,CASSLQVFDSPLHF,TGTGCCAGCAGTTTACAGGTCTTTGATTCACCCCTCCACTTT
.,TRBJ2-1,TRBV7-8,TRBD2,CASSLSVAGEHEQFF,TGTGCCAGCAGCTTATCGGTAGCGGGAGAGCATGAGCAGTTCTTC
.,TRBJ2-7,TRBV5-1,.,CASSLGLHLYEQYF,TGCGCCAGCAGCTTGGGGCTCCACCTCTACGAGCAGTACTTC
.,TRBJ1-1,TRBV6-5,TRBD1,CASRANRGLNTEAFF,TGTGCCAGCAGGGCAAACAGGGGGTTGAACACTGAAGCTTTCTTT
.,TRBJ1-2,TRBV6-6,.,CASSYDSGEDGYTF,TGTGCCAGCAGTTACGATTCGGGGGAAGATGGCTACACCTTC
.,TRBJ2-7,TRBV2,.,CASRSGHTSSYEQYF,TGTGCCAGCAGATCCGGACATACGAGCTCCTACGAGCAGTACTTC
.,TRBJ1-1,TRBV9,.,CASSAEPMPNTEAFF,TGTGCCAGCAGCGCTGAACCCATGCCGAACACTGAAGCTTTCTTT
.,TRBJ2-7,TRBV4-1,.,CASSQESARGYEQYF,TGCGCCAGCAGCCAAGAGTCGGCCAGGGGTTACGAGCAGTACTTC
.,TRBJ1-1,TRBV4-1,.,CASSPRAGSTEAFF,TGCGCCAGCAGCCCCCGAGCCGGGTCCACTGAAGCTTTCTTT
.,TRBJ2-2,TRBV4-1,.,CASSQEEGPHTGELFF,TGCGCCAGCAGCCAAGAAGAGGGACCGCACACCGGGGAGCTGTTTTTT
once,TRBJ2-7,TRBV27,.,CASSPPGRNEQYF,TGTGCCAGCAGTCCACCGGGGAGAAACGAGCAGTACTTC
.,TRBJ2-7,TRBV19,TRBD1,CASSIKDRAGYEQYF,TGTGCCAGTAGTATCAAGGACAGGGCCGGCTACGAGCAGTACTTC
once,TRBJ2-3,TRBV2,TRBD1,CASSEVGTGGADTQYF,TGTGCCAGCAGTGAGGTTGGGACAGGGGGCGCGGATACGCAGTATTTT
.,TRBJ2-1,TRBV4-1,TRBD2,CASSQGEGASGSLVNEQFF,TGCGCCAGCAGCCAAGGCGAAGGAGCTAGCGGGAGTTTGGTCAATGAGCAGTTCTTC
.,TRBJ1-5,TRBV7-6,TRBD1,CASSPGTGYQPQHF,TGTGCCAGCAGCCCCGGGACAGGGTATCAGCCCCAGCATTTT
.,TRBJ2-2,TRBV6-5,TRBD1,CASTRTGGDTGELFF,TGTGCCAGCACCCGTACAGGGGGCGACACCGGGGAGCTGTTTTTT
.,TRBJ1-1,TRBV9,.,CASATGSNTEAFF,TGTGCCAGCGCTACAGGGTCGAACACTGAAGCTTTCTTT
.,TRBJ2-3,TRBV30,.,CAWSVLLPSLFQYF,TGTGCCTGGAGTGTACTGTTGCCGAGCTTGTTCCAGTATTTT
.,TRBJ2-1,TRBV6-6,TRBD1,CASSYDRAGNEQFF,TGTGCCAGCAGTTACGACAGGGCGGGCAATGAGCAGTTCTTC
.,TRBJ2-5,TRBV7-9,TRBD2,CASSLVGGLAGPYQETQYF,TGTGCCAGCAGCTTAGTGGGCGGGCTAGCGGGGCCCTACCAAGAGACCCAGTACTTC
.,TRBJ2-1,TRBV7-9,TRBD2,CASSLVDVGGPGDEQFF,TGTGCCAGCAGCTTAGTCGACGTGGGAGGGCCTGGAGATGAGCAGTTCTTC
.,TRBJ1-3,TRBV7-2,.,CASSLILQGTSGNTIYF,TGTGCCAGCAGCTTAATTCTACAGGGAACGTCTGGAAACACCATATATTTT